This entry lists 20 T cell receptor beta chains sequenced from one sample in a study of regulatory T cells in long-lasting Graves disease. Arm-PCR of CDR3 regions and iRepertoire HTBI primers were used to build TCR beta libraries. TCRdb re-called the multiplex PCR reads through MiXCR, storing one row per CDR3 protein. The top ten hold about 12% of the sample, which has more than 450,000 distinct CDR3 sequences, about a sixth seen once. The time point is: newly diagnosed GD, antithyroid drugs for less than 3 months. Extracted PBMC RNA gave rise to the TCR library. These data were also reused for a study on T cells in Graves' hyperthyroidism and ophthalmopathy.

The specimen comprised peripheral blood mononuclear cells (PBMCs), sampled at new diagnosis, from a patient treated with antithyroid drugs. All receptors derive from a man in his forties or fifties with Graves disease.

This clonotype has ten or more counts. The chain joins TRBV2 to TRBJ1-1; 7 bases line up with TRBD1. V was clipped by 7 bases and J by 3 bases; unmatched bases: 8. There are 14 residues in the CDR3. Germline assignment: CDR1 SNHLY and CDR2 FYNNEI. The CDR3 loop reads CASTVTGPDTEAFF. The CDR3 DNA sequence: TGTGCCAGCACTGTGACAGGGCCGGACACTGAAGCTTTCTTT.

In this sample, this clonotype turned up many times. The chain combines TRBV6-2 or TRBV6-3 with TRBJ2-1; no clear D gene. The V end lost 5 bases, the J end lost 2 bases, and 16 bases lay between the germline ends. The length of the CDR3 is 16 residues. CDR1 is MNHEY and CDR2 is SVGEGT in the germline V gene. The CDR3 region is CASSEHLVGTYNEQFF. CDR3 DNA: TGTGCCAGCAGTGAACACTTAGTGGGCACCTACAATGAGCAGTTCTTC.

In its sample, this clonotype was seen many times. The CDR3 bases are TGCAGTGCTAGAGGACGGCGGGAGCCAGGGGATACGCAGTATTTT. Its protein product is CSARGRREPGDTQYF. This chain uses TRBV20-1 with TRBJ2-3; TRBD2 aligns across 7 bases. With 1 base clipped from V and 6 bases from J, the junction kept 10 bases outside the gene matches. The germline V gene has CDR1 DFQATT and CDR2 SNEGSKA (reference sequence). CDR3 length equals 15 residues.

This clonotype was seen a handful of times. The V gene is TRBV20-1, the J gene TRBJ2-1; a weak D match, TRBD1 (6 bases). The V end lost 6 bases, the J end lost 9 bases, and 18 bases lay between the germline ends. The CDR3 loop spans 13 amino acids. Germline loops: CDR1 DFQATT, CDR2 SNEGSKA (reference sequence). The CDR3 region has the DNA TGCAGTGCCCCTATCGGAGGCAGGGGTGAGCAGTTCTTC. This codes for CSAPIGGRGEQFF.

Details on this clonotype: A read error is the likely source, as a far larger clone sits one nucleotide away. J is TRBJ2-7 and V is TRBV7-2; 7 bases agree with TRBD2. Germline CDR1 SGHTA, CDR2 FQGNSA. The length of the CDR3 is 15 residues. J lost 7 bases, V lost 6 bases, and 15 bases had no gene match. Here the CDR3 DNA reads TGTGCCAGCAGGGACGACTTAGCGGGCTACAATGAGCAGTACTTC. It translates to CASRDDLAGYNEQYF.

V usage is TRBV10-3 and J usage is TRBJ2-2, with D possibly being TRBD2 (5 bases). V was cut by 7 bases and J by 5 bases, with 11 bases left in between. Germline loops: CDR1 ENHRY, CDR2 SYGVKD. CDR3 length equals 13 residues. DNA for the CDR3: TGTGCCATCAAGCGGTTAACGACCGGGGAGCTGTTTTTT. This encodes CAIKRLTTGELFF.

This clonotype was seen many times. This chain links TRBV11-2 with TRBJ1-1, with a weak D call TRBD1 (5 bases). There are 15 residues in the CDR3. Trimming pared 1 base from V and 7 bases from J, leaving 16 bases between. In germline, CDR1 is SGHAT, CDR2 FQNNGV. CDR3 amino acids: CASSLAPQVVGEAFF. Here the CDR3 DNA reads TGTGCCAGCAGCTTAGCGCCACAGGTGGTTGGTGAAGCTTTCTTT.

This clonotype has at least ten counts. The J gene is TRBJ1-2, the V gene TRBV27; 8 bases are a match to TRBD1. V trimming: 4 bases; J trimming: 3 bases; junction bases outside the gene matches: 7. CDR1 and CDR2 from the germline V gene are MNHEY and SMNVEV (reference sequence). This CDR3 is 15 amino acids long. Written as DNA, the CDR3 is TGTGCCAGCAGTTCGTTCCAGGGGGCCGACTATGGCTACACCTTC. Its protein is CASSSFQGADYGYTF.

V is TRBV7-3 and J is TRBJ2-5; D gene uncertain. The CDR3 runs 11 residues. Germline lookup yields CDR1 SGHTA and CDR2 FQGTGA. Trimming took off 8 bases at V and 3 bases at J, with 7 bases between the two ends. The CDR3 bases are TGTGCCAGCGAGGCGGAAGAGACCCAGTACTTC. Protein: CASEAEETQYF.

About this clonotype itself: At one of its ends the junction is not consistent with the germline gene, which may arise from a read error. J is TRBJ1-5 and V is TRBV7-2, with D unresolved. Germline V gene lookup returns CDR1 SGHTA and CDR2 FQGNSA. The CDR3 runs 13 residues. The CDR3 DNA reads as TGTGCCAGCAGCTTAGTGCCGGATCAGCCCCTGCATTTT. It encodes CASSLVPDQPLHF.

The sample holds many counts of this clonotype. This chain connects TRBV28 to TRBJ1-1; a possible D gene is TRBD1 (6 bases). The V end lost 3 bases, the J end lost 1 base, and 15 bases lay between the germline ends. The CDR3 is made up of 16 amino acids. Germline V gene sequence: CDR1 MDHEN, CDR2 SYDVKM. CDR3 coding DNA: TGTGCCAGCAGTTTCGTCGTAGGGGGGAGGAACACTGAAGCTTTCTTT. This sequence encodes CASSFVVGGRNTEAFF.

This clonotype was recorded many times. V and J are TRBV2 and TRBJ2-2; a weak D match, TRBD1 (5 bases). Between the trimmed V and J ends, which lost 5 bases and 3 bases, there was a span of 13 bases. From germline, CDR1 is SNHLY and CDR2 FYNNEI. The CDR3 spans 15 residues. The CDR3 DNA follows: TGTGCCAGCAGTTGGCAGGGCTCCGACACCGGGGAGCTGTTTTTT. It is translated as CASSWQGSDTGELFF.

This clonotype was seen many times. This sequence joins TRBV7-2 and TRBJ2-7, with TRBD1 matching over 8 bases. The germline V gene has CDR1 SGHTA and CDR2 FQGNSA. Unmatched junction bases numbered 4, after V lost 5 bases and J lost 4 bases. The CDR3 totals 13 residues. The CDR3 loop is CASSRDRRYEQYF. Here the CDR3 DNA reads TGTGCCAGCAGCCGGGACAGGCGATACGAGCAGTACTTC.

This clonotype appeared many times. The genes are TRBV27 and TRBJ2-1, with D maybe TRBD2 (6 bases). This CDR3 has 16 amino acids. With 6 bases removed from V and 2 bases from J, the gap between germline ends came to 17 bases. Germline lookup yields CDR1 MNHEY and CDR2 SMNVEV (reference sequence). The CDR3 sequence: CASRHAGRIPYNEQFF. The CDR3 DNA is TGTGCCAGCAGACATGCGGGGCGGATCCCCTACAATGAGCAGTTCTTC.

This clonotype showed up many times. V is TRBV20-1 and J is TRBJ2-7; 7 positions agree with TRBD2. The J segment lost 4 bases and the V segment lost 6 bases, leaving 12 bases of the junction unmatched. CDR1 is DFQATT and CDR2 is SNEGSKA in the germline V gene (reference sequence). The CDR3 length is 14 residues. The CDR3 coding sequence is TGCAGTGCAGTCAAGCCTGGGGGGGGTTACGAGCAGTACTTC. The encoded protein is CSAVKPGGGYEQYF.

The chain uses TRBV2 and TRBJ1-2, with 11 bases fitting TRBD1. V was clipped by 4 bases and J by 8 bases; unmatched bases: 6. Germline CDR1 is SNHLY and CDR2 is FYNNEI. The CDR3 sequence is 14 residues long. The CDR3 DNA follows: TGTGCCAGCAGTGCCGGACAGGGGGCGCCCGGCTACACCTTC. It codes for CASSAGQGAPGYTF. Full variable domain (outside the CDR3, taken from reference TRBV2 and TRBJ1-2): EPEVTQTPSHQVTQMGQEVILRCVPISNHLYFYWYRQILGQKVEFLVSFYNNEISEKSEIFDDQFSVERPDGSNFTLKIRSTKLEDSAMYFCASSAGQGAPGYTFGSGTRLTVV.

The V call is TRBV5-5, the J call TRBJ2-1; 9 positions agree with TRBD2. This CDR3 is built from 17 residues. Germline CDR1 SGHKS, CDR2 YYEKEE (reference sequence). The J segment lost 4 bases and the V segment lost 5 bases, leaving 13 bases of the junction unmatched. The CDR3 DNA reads TGTGCCAGCAGTTACTCCTGGGGGCGGGGGGGATACAATGAGCAGTTCTTC. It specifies CASSYSWGRGGYNEQFF.

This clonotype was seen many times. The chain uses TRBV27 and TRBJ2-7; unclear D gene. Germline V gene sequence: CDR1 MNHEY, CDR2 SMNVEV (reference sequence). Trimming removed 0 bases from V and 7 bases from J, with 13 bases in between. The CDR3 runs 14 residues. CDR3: CASSLSQVSSEQYF. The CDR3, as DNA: TGTGCCAGCAGTTTATCCCAGGTTTCGAGTGAGCAGTACTTC.

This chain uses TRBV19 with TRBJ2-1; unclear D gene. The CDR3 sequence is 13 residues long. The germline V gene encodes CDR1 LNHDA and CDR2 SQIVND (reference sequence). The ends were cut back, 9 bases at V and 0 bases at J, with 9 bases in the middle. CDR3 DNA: TGTGCCAGAAGTCCGAGCTCCTACAATGAGCAGTTCTTC. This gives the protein CARSPSSYNEQFF.

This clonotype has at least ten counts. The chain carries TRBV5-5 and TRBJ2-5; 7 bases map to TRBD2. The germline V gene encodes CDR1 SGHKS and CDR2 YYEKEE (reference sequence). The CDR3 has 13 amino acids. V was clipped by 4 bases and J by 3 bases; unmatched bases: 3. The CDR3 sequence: CASSGGLKETQYF. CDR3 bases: TGTGCCAGCAGCGGGGGACTAAAAGAGACCCAGTACTTC.